This TCR beta chain emerged from a study of T cell responses to AZD1222 COVID-19 vaccine. The assay was immunoSEQ multiplex PCR, and TCRdb's table has in-frame clones only and misses some. The sample carries 120,000 or so clones, more than 70% recorded once. There are 14 residues in the CDR3. The germline V gene has CDR1 MNHEY and CDR2 SMNVEV (reference sequence). Trimming shortened V by 6 bases and J by 6 bases, and 18 bases separated the two germline ends. V is TRBV27 and J is TRBJ2-7; D is perhaps TRBD1 (7 bases). The source is an adult in good health. The sequenced sample was peripheral blood, obtained on day 0 of AZD1222 vaccination. The CDR3 loop reads CASSMEGQSGEQYF. CDR3 nucleotide sequence: TGTGCCAGCAGCATGGAGGGACAGAGTGGCGAGCAGTACTTC.